The next 17 T cell receptor beta chains were all read from a single sample in a study of patients and donors after allogeneic stem cell transplantation. TCRdb itself ran the RT-PCR reads through MiXCR, one entry per CDR3 protein. The sample consists of roughly 880,000 distinct CDR3 sequences, under 20% of them appearing once. Input material: blood, either unsorted or a sorted T cell fraction (not recorded which). These receptors came from a human donor who was either an allogeneic HSCT recipient or a stem cell or donor lymphocyte infusion donor (not recorded which). It is not recorded whose cells these are; they may come from a transplant donor.

On this clonotype itself: A read error may account for a junction end that differs from germline. This sequence joins TRBV24-1 and TRBJ2-3, with a possible D match to TRBD2 (6 bases). The CDR3 runs to 17 residues. In germline, CDR1 is KGHDR, CDR2 SFDVKD. CDR3 sequence: CATSDLGAGRGTDTQNF. The CDR3 nucleotides read TGTGCCACCAGTGATTTGGGCGCGGGACGTGGCACAGATACGCAGAATTTT.

This clonotype was observed a few times. The V gene is TRBV30, the J gene TRBJ2-1; no clear D. Trimming removed 2 bases at V and 4 bases at J, with 15 bases between. The germline CDR1 and CDR2 sequences are GTSNPN and SVGIG (reference sequence). This CDR3 is 15 amino acids long. Here the CDR3 reads CAWSLSAELYNEQFF. For the CDR3, the DNA is TGTGCCTGGAGTCTCAGCGCGGAACTTTACAATGAGCAGTTCTTC.

There are many counts of this clonotype. The chain links TRBV12-3 or TRBV12-4 to TRBJ2-1, with 7 bases that match TRBD1. Germline trimming cut 4 bases from V and 2 bases from J; bases unmatched to any gene: 5. This CDR3 region has 15 residues. CDR3 nucleotide sequence: TGTGCCAGCAGTTCGACAGGGCCCCCCTACAATGAGCAGTTCTTC. This gives the protein CASSSTGPPYNEQFF.

This clonotype was detected a few times. This chain uses TRBV21-1 with TRBJ1-2; the D call of TRBD1 is as the table states it, not checked on the DNA. TRBV21-1 counts as a pseudogene. The length of the CDR3 is 14 residues. The CDR3 nucleotides are TGTGCCAGCAGCGCCAGGGATCCTTCGCCCGGCTACACCTTC. Its translation is CASSARDPSPGYTF.

This clonotype showed up many times. The rearrangement links TRBV4-3 to TRBJ1-4; 7 bases line up with TRBD1. Germline CDR1 is LGHNA and CDR2 is YSLEER. The CDR3 loop spans 15 amino acids. Trimming removed 0 bases from V and 6 bases from J; junction bases left unmatched: 4. CDR3 nucleotide sequence: TGCGCCAGCAGCCAAGAGGGCACAGGGGATGAAAAACTGTTTTTT. It encodes CASSQEGTGDEKLFF.

This clonotype has more than one count but fewer than ten. One end of the junction is discordant with germline, which a read error may explain. The chain couples TRBV12-3 or TRBV12-4 to TRBJ2-6; TRBD1 is a possible D gene (5 bases). The CDR3 totals 15 residues. The CDR3 DNA is TGTGCCAGCAGCTCGGAGCGCTCTGGGGCCAACGTCCTGATTTTC. This sequence encodes CASSSERSGANVLIF.

This clonotype was counted a few times. The CDR3 spells CASSYSRQRNTIYF. The CDR3 bases are TGTGCCAGCAGTTACTCCCGGCAAAGAAACACCATATATTTT. V gene TRBV6-5 combines with J gene TRBJ1-3; D gene uncertain. Germline values: CDR1 MNHEY, CDR2 SVGAGI. Trimming stripped 0 bases from V and 5 bases from J, with 8 bases between. The CDR3 covers 14 residues.

The chain joins TRBV24-1 to TRBJ1-2; D remains ambiguous. V lost 1 base and J 8 bases, leaving 7 bases between the germline ends. This CDR3 has 12 residues. CDR1 is KGHDR and CDR2 is SFDVKD in the germline V gene. CDR3 amino acids: CATSDLVQGYTF. DNA for the CDR3: TGTGCCACCAGTGATTTAGTCCAAGGCTACACCTTC.

The sample holds a few counts of this clonotype. CDR3 sequence (DNA): TGTGCCAGCAGCACCCAGGGTAGAGAGACCCAGTACTTC. This gives the protein CASSTQGRETQYF. The genes are TRBV9 and TRBJ2-5, with a tentative D call TRBD1 (5 bases). V was clipped by 4 bases and J by 4 bases, with 11 bases between them. Germline loops: CDR1 SGDLS, CDR2 YYNGEE. The CDR3 spans 13 residues.

Turning to this clonotype: One end of the junction varies from germline; a read error may be responsible. This chain links TRBV20-1 with TRBJ1-2; no firm D call. Germline CDR1 is DFQATT and CDR2 is SNEGSKA (reference sequence). The CDR3 loop spans 12 amino acids. The DNA of the CDR3 is TGCAGTGCTAGTGGAAAGGGCTATAGCTACACCTTC. Translated, it gives CSASGKGYSYTF.

This clonotype was observed a handful of times. The J gene is TRBJ2-7, the V gene TRBV6-5; possible D gene TRBD1, 5 bases. V dropped 0 bases and J dropped 0 bases, with 12 bases sitting between them. The CDR3 sequence is 16 residues long. Germline CDR1 reads MNHEY; CDR2 reads SVGAGI. CDR3 in amino acids: CASSYSPTVSSYEQYF. In nucleotides, the CDR3 is TGTGCCAGCAGTTACTCCCCGACAGTCAGCTCCTACGAGCAGTACTTC.

The chain recombines TRBV12-3 or TRBV12-4 with TRBJ1-1, with D unclear. The CDR3 length is 12 residues. The V end was cut by 5 bases, the J end by 5 bases, with 9 bases between. The CDR3 reads CASSIGWTEAFF. The CDR3 DNA reads as TGTGCCAGCAGTATTGGTTGGACTGAAGCTTTCTTT.

This clonotype came up a few times. The chain has TRBV5-1 and TRBJ2-1, with D hard to call. Germline V gene sequence: CDR1 SGHRS, CDR2 YFSETQ. The germline V and J ends were trimmed by 2 bases and 5 bases, with 17 bases remaining between them. This CDR3 region has 16 residues. The CDR3 reads CASSLLSLEGHNEQFF. CDR3 coding DNA: TGCGCCAGCAGCTTATTGTCCCTTGAAGGGCACAATGAGCAGTTCTTC. Variable domain in full (rest from reference TRBV5-1 and TRBJ2-1): KAGVTQTPRYLIKTRGQQVTLSCSPISGHRSVSWYQQTPGQGLQFLFEYFSETQRNKGNFPGRFSGRQFSNSRSEMNVSTLELGDSALYLCASSLLSLEGHNEQFFGPGTRLTVL.

This clonotype was seen a few times. V and J are TRBV20-1 and TRBJ2-1; D is unclear. Germline assignment: CDR1 DFQATT and CDR2 SNEGSKA (reference sequence). V lost 4 bases and J 0 bases, leaving 13 bases between the germline ends. The length of the CDR3 is 15 residues. CDR3 amino acids: CSAKPDRTSYNEQFF. The CDR3 DNA follows: TGCAGTGCTAAGCCGGACCGGACCTCCTACAATGAGCAGTTCTTC.

This rearrangement joins TRBV5-1 to TRBJ2-5; D is undetermined. V lost 4 bases and J 1 base, leaving 8 bases between the germline ends. Germline-derived CDR1 and CDR2 are SGHRS and YFSETQ. This CDR3 has 13 residues. The DNA for the CDR3 is TGCGCCAGCAGCACCTACCTCCAAGAGACCCAGTACTTC. Its protein product is CASSTYLQETQYF.

This clonotype was detected only a few times. The chain employs TRBV4-1 and TRBJ2-2; no clear D. CDR3 size: 12 residues. The ends were cut back, 0 bases at V and 7 bases at J, with 3 bases in the middle. Germline V lookup: CDR1 MGHRA, CDR2 YSYEKL. The CDR3 DNA sequence: TGCGCCAGCAGCCAAGATATCGGGGAGCTGTTTTTT. Amino acids: CASSQDIGELFF.

This clonotype was counted between two and nine times. The chain employs TRBV28 and TRBJ2-1; D is undetermined. The V end was cut by 7 bases, the J end by 2 bases, with 9 bases between. Looked up from germline, CDR1 is MDHEN and CDR2 is SYDVKM. The CDR3 runs 13 residues. CDR3 region: CASTGVPYNEQFF. The CDR3 DNA reads TGTGCCAGCACCGGAGTCCCCTACAATGAGCAGTTCTTC.